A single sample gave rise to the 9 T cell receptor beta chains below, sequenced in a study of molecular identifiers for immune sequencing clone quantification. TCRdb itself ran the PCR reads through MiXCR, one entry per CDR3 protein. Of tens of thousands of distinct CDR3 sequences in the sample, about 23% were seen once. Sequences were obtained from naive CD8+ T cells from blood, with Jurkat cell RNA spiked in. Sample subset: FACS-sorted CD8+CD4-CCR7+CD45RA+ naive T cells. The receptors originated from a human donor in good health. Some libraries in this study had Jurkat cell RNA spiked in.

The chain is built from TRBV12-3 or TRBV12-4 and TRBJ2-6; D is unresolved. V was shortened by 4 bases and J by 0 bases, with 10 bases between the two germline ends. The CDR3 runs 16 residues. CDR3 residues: CASSSPVSSGANVLTF. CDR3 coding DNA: TGTGCCAGCAGTTCACCCGTTAGCTCTGGGGCCAACGTCCTGACTTTC.

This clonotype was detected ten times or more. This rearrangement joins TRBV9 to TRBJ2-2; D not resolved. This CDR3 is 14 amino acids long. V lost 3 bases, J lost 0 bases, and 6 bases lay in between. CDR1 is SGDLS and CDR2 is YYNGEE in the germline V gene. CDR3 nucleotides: TGTGCCAGCAGCGGTCATACGAACACCGGGGAGCTGTTTTTT. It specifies CASSGHTNTGELFF.

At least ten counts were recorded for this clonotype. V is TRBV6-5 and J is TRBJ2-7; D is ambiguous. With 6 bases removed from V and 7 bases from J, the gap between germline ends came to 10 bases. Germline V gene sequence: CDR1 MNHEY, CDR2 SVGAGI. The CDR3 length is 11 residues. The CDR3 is CASRLRQEQYF. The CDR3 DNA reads TGTGCCAGCAGGCTCCGTCAGGAGCAGTACTTC.

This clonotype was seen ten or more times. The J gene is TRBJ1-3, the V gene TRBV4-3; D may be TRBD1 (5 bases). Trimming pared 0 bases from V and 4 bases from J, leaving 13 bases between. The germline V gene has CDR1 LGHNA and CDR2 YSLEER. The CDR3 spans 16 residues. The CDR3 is CASSQDSRAGGNTIYF. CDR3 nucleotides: TGCGCCAGCAGCCAAGATAGCAGGGCTGGGGGAAACACCATATATTTT.

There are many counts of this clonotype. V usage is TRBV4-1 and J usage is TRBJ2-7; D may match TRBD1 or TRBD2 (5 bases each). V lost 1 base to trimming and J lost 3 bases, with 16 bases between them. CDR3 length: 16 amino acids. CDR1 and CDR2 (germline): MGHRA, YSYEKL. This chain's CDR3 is CASSQGDHTTNYEQYF. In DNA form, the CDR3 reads TGCGCCAGCAGCCAAGGGGACCATACGACCAACTACGAGCAGTACTTC.

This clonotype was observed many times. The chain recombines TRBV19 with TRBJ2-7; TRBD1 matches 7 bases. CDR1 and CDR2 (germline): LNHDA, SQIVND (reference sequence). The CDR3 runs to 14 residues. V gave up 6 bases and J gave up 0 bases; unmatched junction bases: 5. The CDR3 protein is CASSLTGNSYEQYF. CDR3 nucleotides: TGTGCCAGTAGCCTGACAGGGAACTCCTACGAGCAGTACTTC.

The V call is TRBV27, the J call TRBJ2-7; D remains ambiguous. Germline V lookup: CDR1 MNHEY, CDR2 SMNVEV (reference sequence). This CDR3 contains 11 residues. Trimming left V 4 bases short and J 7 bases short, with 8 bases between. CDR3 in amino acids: CASSSSEEQYF. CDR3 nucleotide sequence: TGTGCCAGCAGTTCAAGTGAAGAGCAGTACTTC.

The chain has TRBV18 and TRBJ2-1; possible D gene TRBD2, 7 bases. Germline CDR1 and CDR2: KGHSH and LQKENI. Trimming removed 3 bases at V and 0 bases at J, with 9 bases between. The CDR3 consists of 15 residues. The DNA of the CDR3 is TGTGCCAGCTCACCGGGGGGGCTCTCCTACAATGAGCAGTTCTTC. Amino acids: CASSPGGLSYNEQFF.

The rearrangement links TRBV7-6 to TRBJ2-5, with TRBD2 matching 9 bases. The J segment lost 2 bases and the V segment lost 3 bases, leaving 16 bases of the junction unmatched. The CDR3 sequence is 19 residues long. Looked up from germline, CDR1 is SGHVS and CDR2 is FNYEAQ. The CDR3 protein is CASSFYTRGGPLIQETQYF. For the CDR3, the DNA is TGTGCCAGCAGCTTCTACACGCGGGGGGGCCCCCTTATACAAGAGACCCAGTACTTC.